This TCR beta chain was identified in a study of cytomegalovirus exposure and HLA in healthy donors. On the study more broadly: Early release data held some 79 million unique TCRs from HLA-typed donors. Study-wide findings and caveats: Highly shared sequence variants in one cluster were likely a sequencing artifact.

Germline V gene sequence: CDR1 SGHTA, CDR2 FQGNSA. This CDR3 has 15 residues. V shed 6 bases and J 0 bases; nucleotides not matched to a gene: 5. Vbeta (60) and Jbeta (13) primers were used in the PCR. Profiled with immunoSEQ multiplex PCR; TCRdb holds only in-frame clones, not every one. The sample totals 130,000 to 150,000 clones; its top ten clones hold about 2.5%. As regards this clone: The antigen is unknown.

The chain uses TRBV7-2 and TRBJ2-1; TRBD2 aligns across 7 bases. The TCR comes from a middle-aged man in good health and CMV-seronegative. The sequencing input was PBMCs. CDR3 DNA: TGTGCCAGCAGTTTCAGCGGGATCTCCTACAATGAGCAGTTCTTC. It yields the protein CASSFSGISYNEQFF. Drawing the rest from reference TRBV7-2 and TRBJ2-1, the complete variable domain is GAGVSQSPSNKVTEKGKDVELRCDPISGHTALYWYRQSLGQGLEFLIYFQGNSAPDKSGLPSDRFSAERTGGSVSTLTIQRTQQEDSAVYLCASSFSGISYNEQFFGPGTRLTVL.